This T cell receptor beta chain is drawn from a study of regulatory T cells in long-lasting Graves disease. Time point of the sample: newly diagnosed GD, antithyroid drugs for less than 3 months. Extracted RNA from PBMCs served as the source of the TCR library. The CDR3 spans 11 amino acids, including both terminal residues. Germline V gene lookup returns CDR1 MDHEN and CDR2 SYDVKM. A word on this clonotype: The limits of the CDR3 on the DNA are not certain, so only TCRdb's listed CDR3 is given.

CDR3 regions were amplified by Arm-PCR using iRepertoire HTBI primers to build TCR beta libraries. TCRdb passed the multiplex PCR reads through MiXCR, listing each CDR3 protein once. The sample includes roughly 610,000 distinct CDR3 sequences, approximately 15% of them seen just once. This sample was shared with a second study, whose subject was T cells in Graves' hyperthyroidism and ophthalmopathy.

The chain recombines TRBV28 with TRBJ2-1. Here the sequenced sample was peripheral blood mononuclear cells (PBMCs), taken at new diagnosis, from a patient treated with antithyroid drugs. The clonotype was recovered from a woman aged 30 to 39 with Graves disease. CDR3: CASSSSANQFF.